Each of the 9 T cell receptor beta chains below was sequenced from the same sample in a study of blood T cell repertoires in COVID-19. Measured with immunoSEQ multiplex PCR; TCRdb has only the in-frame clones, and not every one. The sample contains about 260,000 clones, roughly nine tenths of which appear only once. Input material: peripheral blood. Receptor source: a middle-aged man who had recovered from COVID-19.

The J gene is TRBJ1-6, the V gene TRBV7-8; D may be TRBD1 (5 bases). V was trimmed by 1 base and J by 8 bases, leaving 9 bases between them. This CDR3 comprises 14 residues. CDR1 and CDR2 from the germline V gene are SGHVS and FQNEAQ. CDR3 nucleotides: TGTGCCAGCAGCTTAGTAGGGGAAGATTCACCCCTCCACTTT. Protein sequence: CASSLVGEDSPLHF. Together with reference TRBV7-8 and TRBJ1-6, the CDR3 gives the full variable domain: GAGVSQSPRYKVAKRGQDVALRCDPISGHVSLFWYQQALGQGPEFLTYFQNEAQLDKSGLPSDRFFAERPEGSVSTLKIQRTQQEDSAVYLCASSLVGEDSPLHFGNGTRLTVT.

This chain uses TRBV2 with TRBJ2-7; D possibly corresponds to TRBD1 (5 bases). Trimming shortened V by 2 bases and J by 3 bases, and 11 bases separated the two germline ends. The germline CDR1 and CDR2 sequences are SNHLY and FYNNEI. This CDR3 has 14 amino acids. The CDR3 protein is CASSELRQSYEQYF. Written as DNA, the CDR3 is TGTGCCAGCAGTGAATTACGACAGAGCTACGAGCAGTACTTC.

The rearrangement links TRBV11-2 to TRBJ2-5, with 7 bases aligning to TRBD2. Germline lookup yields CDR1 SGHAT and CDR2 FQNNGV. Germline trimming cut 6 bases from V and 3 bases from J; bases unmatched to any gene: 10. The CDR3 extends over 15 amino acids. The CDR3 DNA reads TGTGCCAGCAGGCCGGGACTACGCACAGAAGAGACCCAGTACTTC. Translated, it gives CASRPGLRTEETQYF.

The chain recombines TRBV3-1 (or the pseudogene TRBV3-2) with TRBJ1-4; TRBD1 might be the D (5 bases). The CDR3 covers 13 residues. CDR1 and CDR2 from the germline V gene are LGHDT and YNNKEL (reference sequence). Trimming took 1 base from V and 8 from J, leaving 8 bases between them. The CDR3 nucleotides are TGTGCCAGCAGCCAAGGCAGGGCAGAAAAACTGTTTTTT. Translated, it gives CASSQGRAEKLFF.

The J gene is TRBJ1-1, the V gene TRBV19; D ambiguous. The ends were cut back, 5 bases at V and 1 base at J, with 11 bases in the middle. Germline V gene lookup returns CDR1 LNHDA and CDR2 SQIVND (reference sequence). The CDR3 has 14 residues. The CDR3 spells CASSLKGGNTEAFF. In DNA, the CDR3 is TGTGCCAGTAGTCTCAAGGGAGGGAACACTGAAGCTTTCTTT.

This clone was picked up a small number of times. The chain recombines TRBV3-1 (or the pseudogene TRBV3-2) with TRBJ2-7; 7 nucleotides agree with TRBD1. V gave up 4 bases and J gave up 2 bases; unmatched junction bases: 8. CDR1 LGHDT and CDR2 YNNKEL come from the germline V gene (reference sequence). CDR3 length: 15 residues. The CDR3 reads CASSPVWGTAYEQYF. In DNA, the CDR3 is TGTGCCAGCAGCCCAGTCTGGGGGACAGCCTACGAGCAGTACTTC.

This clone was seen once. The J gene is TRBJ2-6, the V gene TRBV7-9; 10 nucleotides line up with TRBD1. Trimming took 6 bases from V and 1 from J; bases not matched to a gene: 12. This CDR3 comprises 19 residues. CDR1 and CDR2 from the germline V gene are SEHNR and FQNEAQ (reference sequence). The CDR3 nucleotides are TGTGCCAGCAGTTTTGGGAGGGGACAGGGGTGGTCTGGGGCCAACGTCCTGACTTTC. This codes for CASSFGRGQGWSGANVLTF.

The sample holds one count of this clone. For the CDR3, the DNA is TGTGCCAGCAGCTTTCGGACGGGAGGAAACACCATATATTTT. Amino acid sequence: CASSFRTGGNTIYF. V is TRBV13 and J is TRBJ1-3, with D hard to call. CDR3 size: 14 residues. CDR1 PRHDT and CDR2 FYEKMQ come from the germline V gene (reference sequence). Trimming pared 3 bases from V and 4 bases from J, leaving 10 bases between.

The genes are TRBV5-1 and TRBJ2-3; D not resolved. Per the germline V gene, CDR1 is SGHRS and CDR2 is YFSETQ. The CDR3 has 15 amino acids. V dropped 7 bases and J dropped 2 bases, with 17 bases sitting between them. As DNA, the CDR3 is TGCGCCAGCGGCCCATTTGGCGGTGCCACAGATACGCAGTATTTT. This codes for CASGPFGGATDTQYF.